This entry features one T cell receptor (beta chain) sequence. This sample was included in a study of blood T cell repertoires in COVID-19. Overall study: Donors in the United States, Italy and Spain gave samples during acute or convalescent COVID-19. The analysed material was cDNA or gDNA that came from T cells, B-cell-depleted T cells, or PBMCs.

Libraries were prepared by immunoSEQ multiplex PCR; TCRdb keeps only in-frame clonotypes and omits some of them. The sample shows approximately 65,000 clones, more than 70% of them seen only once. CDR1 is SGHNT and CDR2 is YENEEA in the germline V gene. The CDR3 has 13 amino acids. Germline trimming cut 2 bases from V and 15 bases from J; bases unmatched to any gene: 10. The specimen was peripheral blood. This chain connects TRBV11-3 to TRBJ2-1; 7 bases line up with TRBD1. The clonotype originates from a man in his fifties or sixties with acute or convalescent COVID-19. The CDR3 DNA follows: TGTGCCAGCAGCTTACTCGAACAGGGGACGAGGTTCTTC. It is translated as CASSLLEQGTRFF.